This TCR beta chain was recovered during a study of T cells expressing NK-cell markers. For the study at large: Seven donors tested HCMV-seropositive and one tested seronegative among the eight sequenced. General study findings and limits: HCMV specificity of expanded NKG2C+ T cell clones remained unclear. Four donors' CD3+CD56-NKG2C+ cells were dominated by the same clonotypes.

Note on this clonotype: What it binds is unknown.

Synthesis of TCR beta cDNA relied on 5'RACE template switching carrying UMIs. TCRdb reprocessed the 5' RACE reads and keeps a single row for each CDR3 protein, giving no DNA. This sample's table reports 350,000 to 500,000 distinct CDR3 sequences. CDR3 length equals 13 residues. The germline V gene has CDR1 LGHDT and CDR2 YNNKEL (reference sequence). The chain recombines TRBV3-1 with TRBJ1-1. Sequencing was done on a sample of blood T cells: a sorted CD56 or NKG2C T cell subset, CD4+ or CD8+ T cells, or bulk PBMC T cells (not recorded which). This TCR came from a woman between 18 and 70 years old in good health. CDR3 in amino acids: CASSQEQDTEAFF.